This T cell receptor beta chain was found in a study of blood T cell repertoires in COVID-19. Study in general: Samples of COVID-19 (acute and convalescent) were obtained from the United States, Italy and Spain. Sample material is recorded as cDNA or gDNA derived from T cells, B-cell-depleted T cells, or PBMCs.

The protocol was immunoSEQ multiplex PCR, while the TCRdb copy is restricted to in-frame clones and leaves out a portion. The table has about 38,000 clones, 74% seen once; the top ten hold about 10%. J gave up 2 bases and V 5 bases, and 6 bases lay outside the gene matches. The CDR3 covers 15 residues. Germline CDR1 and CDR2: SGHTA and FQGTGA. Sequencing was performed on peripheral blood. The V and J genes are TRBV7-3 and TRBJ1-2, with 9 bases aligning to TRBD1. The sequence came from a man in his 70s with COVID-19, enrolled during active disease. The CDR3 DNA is TGTGCCAGCAGCCCGACAGGGGGAGGGAACTATGGCTACACCTTC. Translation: CASSPTGGGNYGYTF.